Below are 27 T cell receptor beta chains sequenced from a single sample in a study of post-analysis software for immune sequencing data. These receptors have no identified antigens. Built from TCR beta cDNA, the libraries had unique molecular identifiers in them. TCRdb processed the PCR reads anew with MiXCR; each CDR3 protein has one entry. The sample lists hundreds of thousands of distinct CDR3 sequences, about 53% occurring once. The study's findings and limits: TRBV5-6, TRBV5-1 and TRBV20-1 belonged to a set of roughly five TRBV segments that were more frequent in patients than controls.

Sequenced sample: blood. All receptors come from a girl aged 5 to 17 with multiple sclerosis.

This clonotype was counted a few times. Relative to the germline gene, one junction end is altered; a read error may explain this. This chain links TRBV29-1 with TRBJ2-1, with D perhaps TRBD1 (6 bases). CDR3 length equals 15 residues. Germline CDR1 and CDR2: SQVTM and ANQGSEA. CDR3 in DNA: TGCAGCGTCGAAACAGGGTCGGGCCCGTACAGTGAGCAGTTCTTC. This encodes CSVETGSGPYSEQFF.

The table lists this clonotype with a few counts. The chain combines TRBV12-3 or TRBV12-4 with TRBJ1-2; no clear D. CDR3 length: 13 amino acids. Trimming removed 3 bases from V and 3 bases from J, with 8 bases in between. The DNA of the CDR3 is TGTGCCAGCAGTTTCTTATTCGACTATGGCTACACCTTC. Its protein is CASSFLFDYGYTF.

This clonotype was seen only once. The chain couples TRBV20-1 to TRBJ2-1, with 7 bases fitting TRBD1. From germline, CDR1 is DFQATT and CDR2 SNEGSKA (reference sequence). The CDR3 runs to 13 residues. V was pared by 7 bases and J by 2 bases, with 5 bases of the junction left unmatched. CDR3 nucleotides: TGCAGTGGGTACAGGGGCACCTACAATGAGCAGTTCTTC. Translating gives CSGYRGTYNEQFF.

This clonotype was detected only a few times. V is TRBV5-1 and J is TRBJ1-6; D gene uncertain. The CDR3 length is 14 residues. Per the germline V gene, CDR1 is SGHRS and CDR2 is YFSETQ. Trimming removed 0 bases at V and 6 bases at J, with 7 bases between. CDR3 sequence (DNA): TGCGCCAGCAGCTTGGAAGTTCCTAATTCACCCCTCCACTTT. Translating gives CASSLEVPNSPLHF.

V gene TRBV29-1 combines with J gene TRBJ2-1, with D tentatively TRBD1 (5 bases). The CDR3 spans 11 residues. CDR1 and CDR2 from the germline V gene are SQVTM and ANQGSEA. Trimming cost V 3 bases and J 8 bases, with 8 bases left between them. The CDR3 loop is CSVDRGDEQFF. For the CDR3, the DNA is TGCAGCGTTGATAGGGGCGATGAGCAGTTCTTC.

The chain recombines TRBV20-1 with TRBJ2-5; TRBD1 aligns across 7 bases. The CDR3 loop spans 13 amino acids. Looked up from germline, CDR1 is DFQATT and CDR2 is SNEGSKA (reference sequence). V was clipped by 3 bases and J by 1 base; unmatched bases: 2. The CDR3 sequence: CSARRQGQETQYF. The CDR3 DNA is TGCAGTGCTAGGAGACAGGGCCAAGAGACCCAGTACTTC.

On this clonotype itself: An end of the junction does not agree with germline; a read error may underlie this. The chain couples TRBV29-1 to TRBJ1-1; maybe TRBD1 (6 bases). Per germline, CDR1 SQVTM and CDR2 ANQGSEA. The CDR3 covers 13 residues. This CDR3 is CSVGGQLKTEAFF. For the CDR3, the DNA is TGTAGCGTTGGGGGGCAGCTAAAAACTGAAGCTTTCTTT.

The J gene is TRBJ2-5, the V gene TRBV20-1; D not resolved. The V end was cut by 0 bases, the J end by 0 bases, with 5 bases between. CDR1 is DFQATT and CDR2 is SNEGSKA in the germline V gene (reference sequence). This CDR3 spans 13 amino acids. CDR3 nucleotide sequence: TGCAGTGCTAGAGATGACTACCAAGAGACCCAGTACTTC. This encodes CSARDDYQETQYF.

The chain links TRBV25-1 to TRBJ1-4; 8 bases agree with TRBD1. CDR3 length: 15 amino acids. Per germline, CDR1 MGHDK and CDR2 SYGVNS. The trim removed 6 bases at V and 4 bases at J, leaving 7 bases unmatched. CDR3 in amino acids: CASSAGGHINEKLFF. The CDR3, as DNA: TGTGCCAGCAGCGCAGGGGGCCACATTAATGAAAAACTGTTTTTT.

This clonotype was recorded a few times. CDR3 in amino acids: CASKRRDRSNSGANVLTF. The CDR3, as DNA: TGCGCCAGCAAACGCCGGGACAGGTCAAACTCTGGGGCCAACGTCCTGACTTTC. V usage is TRBV5-1 and J usage is TRBJ2-6; 8 nucleotides agree with TRBD1. CDR3 length: 18 residues. Trimming at V came to 6 bases and at J to 0 bases, leaving 11 bases not matched to a gene. Germline-derived CDR1 and CDR2 are SGHRS and YFSETQ. Looking up the rest from reference TRBV5-1 and TRBJ2-6 gives the full variable domain: KAGVTQTPRYLIKTRGQQVTLSCSPISGHRSVSWYQQTPGQGLQFLFEYFSETQRNKGNFPGRFSGRQFSNSRSEMNVSTLELGDSALYLCASKRRDRSNSGANVLTFGAGSRLTVL.

V usage is TRBV20-1 and J usage is TRBJ2-7, with D perhaps matching TRBD1 (5 bases). This CDR3 is 15 amino acids long. The V end was cut by 1 base, the J end by 7 bases, with 20 bases between. CDR1 and CDR2 from the germline V gene are DFQATT and SNEGSKA (reference sequence). Here the CDR3 DNA reads TGCAGTGCTAGAGCACCCAACCCAGGGCACAATGAGCAGTACTTC. Translated, it gives CSARAPNPGHNEQYF.

The chain carries TRBV18 and TRBJ2-7, with TRBD2 as a possible D gene (5 bases). The DNA end is more similar to TRBJ2-5, so the J call may be wrong. The CDR3 spans 13 residues. Per germline, CDR1 KGHSH and CDR2 LQKENI. The CDR3 loop is CASSPRSGETQYF. CDR3 bases: TGTGCCAGCTCACCGAGGAGCGGAGAGACCCAGTACTTC.

The chain joins TRBV11-1 to TRBJ2-3; D may match TRBD1 or TRBD2 (5 bases each). The CDR3 sequence is 15 residues long. V was pared by 6 bases and J by 6 bases, with 19 bases between. Germline V gives CDR1 SGHAT, CDR2 FQDESV (reference sequence). CDR3 sequence reads: CASRQPGLAGDTQYF. The DNA of the CDR3 is TGTGCCAGCAGACAACCGGGCCTAGCAGGGGATACGCAGTATTTT.

This clonotype was seen a few times. This sequence joins TRBV7-9 and TRBJ2-6; D is perhaps TRBD1 (5 bases). The CDR3 extends over 16 amino acids. The V and J ends lost 3 bases and 4 bases respectively, with 13 bases between them. Germline V lookup: CDR1 SEHNR, CDR2 FQNEAQ (reference sequence). The DNA for the CDR3 is TGTGCCAGCAGCTTTACAGGTACTCTGGGGGCCAACGTCCTGACTTTC. Translated: CASSFTGTLGANVLTF.

At least ten counts were recorded for this clonotype. The rearrangement uses TRBV6-5 and TRBJ2-7; D call uncertain. V shed 0 bases and J shed 0 bases, with 3 bases lying between them. The CDR3 spans 13 residues. CDR1 and CDR2 from the germline V gene are MNHEY and SVGAGI. Here the CDR3 DNA reads TGTGCCAGCAGTTACTCGAGCTCCTACGAGCAGTACTTC. It encodes CASSYSSSYEQYF.

CDR3 sequence: CASSATEQGAGRAFF. CDR3 coding DNA: TGTGCCAGCAGTGCTACGGAACAGGGGGCAGGAAGAGCTTTCTTT. This chain links TRBV27 with TRBJ1-1, with TRBD1 matching over 9 bases. The CDR3 length is 15 residues. Germline V gene sequence: CDR1 MNHEY, CDR2 SMNVEV (reference sequence). Trimming cost V 5 bases and J 10 bases; bases outside gene matches: 14.

Here the CDR3 reads CSARGSSTRADEQFF. Here the CDR3 DNA reads TGCAGTGCTAGGGGCTCTAGCACCAGGGCGGATGAGCAGTTCTTC. The J gene is TRBJ2-1, the V gene TRBV20-1; the D gene could be TRBD1 or TRBD2 (5 bases each). The CDR3 has 15 amino acids. Germline loops: CDR1 DFQATT, CDR2 SNEGSKA (reference sequence). V shed 3 bases and J shed 8 bases, with 20 bases lying between them.

In this sample, this clonotype turned up many times. One end of the junction varies from germline; a read error may be responsible. The chain couples TRBV5-1 to TRBJ2-7; 9 positions match TRBD1. Germline values: CDR1 SGHRS, CDR2 YFSETQ. The CDR3 runs 14 residues. The CDR3 DNA sequence: TGTGCCAGCAGTTGGGGGACAGGGTCCTACGAGCAGTACTTC. Its protein is CASSWGTGSYEQYF.

This clonotype was seen a few times. This chain joins TRBV20-1 and TRBJ2-3, with D perhaps TRBD2 (5 bases). V gave up 2 bases and J gave up 3 bases, with 12 bases separating them. The CDR3 runs to 14 residues. Germline V gene lookup returns CDR1 DFQATT and CDR2 SNEGSKA (reference sequence). CDR3 loop: CSARPSSPTDTQYF. CDR3 DNA: TGCAGTGCTAGACCTAGCAGTCCGACAGATACGCAGTATTTT.

The V and J genes are TRBV12-3 or TRBV12-4 and TRBJ1-4, with D maybe TRBD1 (5 bases). V was clipped by 2 bases and J by 3 bases, with 10 bases between them. The CDR3 is 15 residues long. CDR3 loop: CASSLSGAANEKLFF. The CDR3 nucleotides are TGTGCCAGCAGTTTATCTGGGGCAGCTAATGAAAAACTGTTTTTT.

The J gene is TRBJ2-1, the V gene TRBV11-2, with 9 nucleotides matching TRBD2. The CDR3 consists of 17 residues. V trimming: 5 bases; J trimming: 5 bases; junction bases outside the gene matches: 13. Per germline, CDR1 SGHAT and CDR2 FQNNGV. The CDR3 nucleotides read TGTGCCAGCAGCCTCTCCTCTAGCGGGATGGGCGACAATGAGCAGTTCTTC. Translated, it gives CASSLSSSGMGDNEQFF.

The CDR3 coding sequence is TGCAGTGCCAAAACTCCCGGGACCCACCCAGATACGCAGTATTTT. Residues: CSAKTPGTHPDTQYF. The gene calls are TRBV20-1 and TRBJ2-3; D may correspond to TRBD1 or TRBD2 (5 bases each). From germline, CDR1 is DFQATT and CDR2 SNEGSKA (reference sequence). The CDR3 loop spans 15 amino acids. V lost 6 bases and J 4 bases, leaving 20 bases between the germline ends.

J is TRBJ1-1 and V is TRBV5-1, with D unclear. CDR3 length equals 14 residues. V gave up 0 bases and J gave up 4 bases, with 10 bases separating them. Germline values: CDR1 SGHRS, CDR2 YFSETQ. The CDR3 loop is CASSLEFLGTEAFF. The CDR3 region has the DNA TGCGCCAGCAGCTTGGAGTTCCTGGGCACTGAAGCTTTCTTT.

The chain is built from TRBV29-1 and TRBJ2-3; 9 nucleotides align to TRBD2. CDR3 length equals 13 residues. CDR1 is SQVTM, CDR2 ANQGSEA, per germline. Germline trimming cut 5 bases from V and 2 bases from J; bases unmatched to any gene: 2. The CDR3 sequence is CSVRLAVTDTQYF. In nucleotides, the CDR3 is TGCAGCGTTCGACTAGCGGTCACAGATACGCAGTATTTT.

Worth noting for this clonotype: A junction end diverges from the germline sequence, so it may reflect a read error. The V and J genes are TRBV7-2 and TRBJ1-2, with D perhaps matching TRBD1 (5 bases). The CDR3 has 18 residues. CDR1 is SGHTA, CDR2 FQGNSA, per germline. The chain's CDR3 is CAGSNDPPTRRDNYGYTF. In DNA form, the CDR3 reads TGTGCCGGCAGCAACGATCCCCCGACACGCAGGGATAACTATGGCTACACCTTC.

This clonotype was detected a few times. This chain connects TRBV29-1 to TRBJ2-5, with no clear D. The V end was cut by 3 bases, the J end by 3 bases, with 8 bases between. The CDR3 extends over 12 amino acids. CDR1 is SQVTM and CDR2 is ANQGSEA in the germline V gene. DNA of the CDR3: TGCAGCGTTGAGGTCTTTGAAGAGACCCAGTACTTC. Protein sequence: CSVEVFEETQYF.

The chain combines TRBV20-1 with TRBJ1-6; D remains unclear. Germline V CDR1 and CDR2: DFQATT, SNEGSKA (reference sequence). The CDR3 totals 14 residues. Trimming took off 3 bases at V and 9 bases at J, with 15 bases between the two ends. This chain's CDR3 is CSASPGQKGSPLHF. The DNA of the CDR3 is TGCAGTGCTAGCCCTGGTCAGAAAGGTTCACCCCTCCACTTT.